This is a list of T cell receptor beta chains from one sample in a study of OX40 agonist ivuxolimab in advanced cancers. Sequenced by immunoSEQ multiplex PCR; TCRdb stores in-frame clones only, minus some. The data contain some 57,000 clones, nearly 85% of them singletons. The specimen was CD4+ or CD8+ T cells sorted from blood, collected in a trial of the OX40 agonist ivuxolimab. The receptors were gathered from an adult with an advanced solid tumor such as melanoma, head and neck, liver or kidney cancer. The CDR3 runs from the conserved cysteine through the conserved F or W. Each record gives: D gene, V gene, clone size, J gene, CDR3 DNA, CDR3 protein. The D gene is left open where the match is weak. Part of the rows lack a size; the others show once, few, many or a class for expanded clones.

TRBD1,TRBV7-2,NA,TRBJ2-7,TGTGCCAGCAGCTTAGCGGGACAGGGCGACGAGCAGTACTTC,CASSLAGQGDEQYF
TRBD1,TRBV18,once,TRBJ2-7,TGTGCCAGCTCACGGACGCCGGGACAGGGAACGGGTGGGTCCTACGAGCAGTACTTC,CASSRTPGQGTGGSYEQYF
TRBD1,TRBV11-3,NA,TRBJ1-1,TGTGCCAGCCACAGGGGGCGGGGCACTGAAGCTTTCTTT,CASHRGRGTEAFF
NA,TRBV2,NA,TRBJ2-3,TGTGCCAGCAGGGACGGCTACACAGATACGCAGTATTTT,CASRDGYTDTQYF
TRBD1,TRBV7-7,NA,TRBJ1-1,TGTGCTAGCGCCCTAGACAGGGAAACTGAAGCTTTCTTT,CASALDRETEAFF
NA,TRBV28,NA,TRBJ1-2,TGTGCCAGCCGGAGGGGTGGCTACACCTTC,CASRRGGYTF
NA,TRBV30,NA,TRBJ1-1,TGTGCCTGGAGTGTCGTGGGACCCCTGAACACTGAAGCTTTCTTT,CAWSVVGPLNTEAFF
NA,TRBV25-1,NA,TRBJ2-4,TGTGCCAGCAGTGATTCCGGTATTATTCAGTACTTC,CASSDSGIIQYF
NA,TRBV29-1,NA,TRBJ2-7,TGCAGCGTTGAAGGGGGTTACGAGCAGTACTTC,CSVEGGYEQYF
TRBD2,TRBV6-6,NA,TRBJ2-7,TGTGCCAGCATGCTAGCGGGCTCCTACGAGCAGTACTTC,CASMLAGSYEQYF